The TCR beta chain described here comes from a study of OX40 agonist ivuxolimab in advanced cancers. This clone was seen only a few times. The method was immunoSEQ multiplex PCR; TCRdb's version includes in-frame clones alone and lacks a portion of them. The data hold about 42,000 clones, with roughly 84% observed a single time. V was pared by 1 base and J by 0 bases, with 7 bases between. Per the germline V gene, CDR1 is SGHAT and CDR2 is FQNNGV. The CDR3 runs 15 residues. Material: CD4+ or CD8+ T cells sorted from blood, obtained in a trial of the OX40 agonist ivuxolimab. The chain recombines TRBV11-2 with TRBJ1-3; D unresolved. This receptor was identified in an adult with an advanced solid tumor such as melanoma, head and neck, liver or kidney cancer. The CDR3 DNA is TGTGCCAGCAGCTTAGTCAGCGGCTCTGGAAACACCATATATTTT. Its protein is CASSLVSGSGNTIYF.